This T cell receptor (beta chain) was found in a study of T-cell memory formation after mild COVID-19. Study-level information: There were largely donor-specific TCR clusters.

This clonotype was found a few times. TCRdb analysed the 5' RACE reads with MiXCR anew, one entry per CDR3 protein. This table has approximately 170,000 distinct CDR3 sequences, about an eighth appearing once. This CDR3 has 15 amino acids. The germline CDR1 and CDR2 sequences are MNHEY and SVGAGI. The germline V and J ends were trimmed by 6 bases and 6 bases, with 19 bases remaining between them. The chain is built from TRBV6-5 and TRBJ2-3, with D tentatively TRBD2 (6 bases). This TCR was sampled from a man between 18 and 29 years old who had mild COVID-19 (a few samples of this study predate the infection). Cell type and time point are not known. Source material: PBMCs or a T cell subset sorted from them (not recorded which). CDR3 region: CASRLAFVGRDTQYF. CDR3 sequence (DNA): TGTGCCAGCAGGCTGGCATTTGTTGGGAGGGATACGCAGTATTTT.